These 2 T cell receptor beta chains were sequenced from one sample in a study of shared clonotypes between healthy human individuals. Profiling relied on immunoSEQ multiplex PCR, and the TCRdb table lists in-frame clones only, not all of them. Of about a million clones listed, roughly 80% are singletons. The sequenced sample was memory CD4+ T cells sorted from blood. Described subset: CD45RA-negative fraction. These receptors all come from a man aged 18 to 30 in good health.

The V call is TRBV5-1, the J call TRBJ2-3; a weak D match, TRBD2 (5 bases). The V gene lost 0 bases and the J gene lost 1 base, with 9 bases spanning the gap. In germline, CDR1 is SGHRS, CDR2 YFSETQ. This CDR3 spans 15 amino acids. This chain's CDR3 is CASSLERWGTDTQYF. CDR3 bases: TGCGCCAGCAGCTTGGAGCGGTGGGGCACAGATACGCAGTATTTT.

Concerning this clone: At the DNA level, this CDR3 is encoded by other sequences in the same sample as well. CDR3 in amino acids: CAISDSGGRETQYF. CDR3 nucleotides: TGTGCCATCAGTGATTCCGGGGGCCGAGAGACCCAGTACTTC. J is TRBJ2-5 and V is TRBV10-3, with D perhaps given as TRBD1 or TRBD2 (6 bases each). V was trimmed by 3 bases and J by 4 bases, leaving 12 bases between them. Germline values: CDR1 ENHRY, CDR2 SYGVKD. There are 14 residues in the CDR3.